This record covers a single T cell receptor (beta chain). Clones were read by immunoSEQ multiplex PCR, and TCRdb kept only the in-frame ones, dropping some. The data hold about 80,000 clones, with approximately 85% observed a single time. Second-dose recipients at about 4 or about 12 weeks were treated as one pooled group. The source of the sample is a study of T cell responses to AZD1222 COVID-19 vaccine. The germline V gene encodes CDR1 MNHEY and CDR2 SMNVEV (reference sequence). Between the trimmed V and J ends, which lost 5 bases and 8 bases, there was a span of 23 bases. The CDR3 contains 16 residues.

The sequence came from an adult who received the AZD1222 COVID-19 vaccine. The rearrangement links TRBV27 to TRBJ2-3; D call uncertain. The sequencing here drew on peripheral blood, taken 28 days after the second AZD1222 dose. The CDR3 loop reads CASSVLGSPVGGTQYF. CDR3 DNA sequence: TGTGCCAGCAGTGTATTGGGTAGCCCGGTTGGTGGTACGCAGTATTTT.